This T cell receptor (beta chain) was captured in a study of CD4 T cells in relation to SARS-CoV-2 and coronaviruses. Unmatched junction bases numbered 6, after V lost 3 bases and J lost 5 bases. Germline lookup yields CDR1 SGHNT and CDR2 YYREEE (reference sequence). The CDR3 has 16 residues. The assay was immunoSEQ multiplex PCR, and TCRdb's table has in-frame clones only and misses some. This repertoire shows some 21,000 clones, approximately 84% found once; its top ten account for 16%. CD4+ T cells from unexposed donors were obtained before the COVID-19 pandemic (2011-2018). CD4+ T cells were isolated from the cells after less than 13 days of culture. Details on this clone: No antigen is known for it.

V gene TRBV5-4 combines with J gene TRBJ2-2; TRBD2 matches 11 bases. Sequencing was performed on CD4+ T cells from PBMCs, cultured in vitro. This TCR was recovered from a human donor in good health. This CDR3 reads CASSSLAGGQTGELFF. CDR3 bases: TGTGCCAGCAGCTCATTAGCGGGAGGGCAAACCGGGGAGCTGTTTTTT.